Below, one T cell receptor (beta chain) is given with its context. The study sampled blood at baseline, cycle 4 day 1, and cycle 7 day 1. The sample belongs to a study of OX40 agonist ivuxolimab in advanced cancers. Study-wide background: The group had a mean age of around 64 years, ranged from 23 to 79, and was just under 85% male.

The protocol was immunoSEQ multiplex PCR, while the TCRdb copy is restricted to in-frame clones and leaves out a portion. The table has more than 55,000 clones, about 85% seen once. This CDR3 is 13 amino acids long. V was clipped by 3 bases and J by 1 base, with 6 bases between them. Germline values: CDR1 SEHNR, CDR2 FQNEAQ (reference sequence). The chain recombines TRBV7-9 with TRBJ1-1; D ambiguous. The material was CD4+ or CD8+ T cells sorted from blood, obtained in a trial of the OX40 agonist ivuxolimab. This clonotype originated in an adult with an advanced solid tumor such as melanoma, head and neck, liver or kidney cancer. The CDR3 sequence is CASSFPTNTEAFF. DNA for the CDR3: TGTGCCAGCAGCTTTCCTACGAACACTGAAGCTTTCTTT.